This T cell receptor beta chain was observed in a study of blood T cell repertoires in COVID-19 (dated by TCRdb to between 2020 and 2021). In the study overall: Collaborator samples came from the United States, Italy and Spain and covered acute and convalescent phases of COVID-19. A freely available public database, intended as a resource for researchers studying the immune response to SARS-CoV-2, is where the repertoires were released. The prospective study material was composed of cDNA or gDNA derived from T cells, B-cell-depleted T cells, or PBMCs. Sample metadata almost always included a de-identified subject ID, COVID-19 status, age in years and sex. HLA class I and class II types, where available, came from metadata supplied by the sample provider rather than from assay-based typing. The samples were drawn from the first 160 participants of the ongoing ImmuneRACE study and from 950 to 1,500 subjects provided by 6 global collaborators. Deeply sampled blood TCRbeta repertoires from subjects exposed to, actively infected with, or recovered from COVID-19 were included in the dataset. Findings and caveats that apply to the study as a whole: The quantity of clinical and demographic metadata differed by source and by participant and was supplied without curation.

In the case of this clone: Its antigen is unknown. Base qualities were left out, and no much larger clone turns up one base away.

The junction carries 18 bases between V and J, which are trimmed by 5 bases and 4 bases respectively. From the cysteine up to the phenylalanine, the CDR3 has a length of 16 residues. Only the CDR3 DNA stays, 48 bases, in frame from base 1. Per the germline V gene, SGHRS is the CDR1 and YFSETQ is the CDR2. TCRbeta CDR3 regions were amplified from genomic DNA using the immunoSEQ Assay, a bias-controlled multiplex PCR. The paper's data handling went like this. The number of nucleated cells in each sample was estimated from the amplification of reference gene primers within the assay. To quantify the absolute abundance of each unique TCRbeta CDR3 rearrangement, sequence reads were collapsed and filtered. For each sample, productive Simpson clonality was calculated by taking the square root of Simpson's diversity index across productive rearrangements. Not all clones reach the TCRdb copy of this immuneACCESS table, which keeps in-frame sequences only. Checked studies attribute under half of the gap to unresolved V genes and leave the rest unexplained. D and trimming come from the DNA, and the V and J calls and clone size come from that table. This sample lists fewer than 500,000 clones; 75% to 90% were detected once. The ten biggest clones cover 0.95% to 1.2% of the sample.

Enrolling through a virtual design, the prospective study's participants ranged in age from roughly 18 to 100 years and lived across some 23 United States geographic areas. Cohort assignment in the prospective study relied on participant-reported clinical history from a screening survey and a study questionnaire. Recovered participants in ImmuneRACE Cohort 3 were defined by two consecutive negative NP/OP PCR tests, clearance by a healthcare professional, or resolution of symptoms. Mobile phlebotomists in the prospective study collected whole blood, serum and a nasopharyngeal or oropharyngeal swab from every participant. Over an approximately 2-month period, participants in the prospective study had the option of providing additional blood draws and questionnaires. Blood samples from the prospective study were shipped frozen or at room temperature prior to DNA extraction.

The sequence derives from a man aged 25-45 years who had recovered from COVID-19. The V and J segments used are TRBV5-1 and TRBJ2-2; TRBD2 might be the D gene, on 5 matching bases. The source material was PBMCs or T cells enriched from blood (not recorded which). Here is the DNA: TGCGCCAGCAGGTTACCGTTTCCCCGGGGCACCGGGGAGCTGTTTTTT. Its protein is CASRLPFPRGTGELFF.